The clone carrying this T cell receptor (beta chain) came up a few times. This sample stems from a study of blood T cell repertoires in COVID-19. As for the study in general: Specimens from acute and convalescent COVID-19 originated in the United States, Italy and Spain.

In the original workflow: Scientists estimated how many nucleated cells there were by amplifying reference gene primers. Sequencing was performed with immunoSEQ multiplex PCR; in TCRdb, only in-frame clones are kept and a portion is missing. The V and J calls and clone size come from that table; D and trimming were worked out from the DNA. The data show about 170,000 clones, roughly 90% seen once. Per germline, CDR1 KGHSH and CDR2 LQKENI. The CDR3 runs 12 residues. V lost 6 bases and J 8 bases, leaving 13 bases between the germline ends. The origin of this receptor is a man aged 45-60 years with acute or convalescent COVID-19. The chain carries TRBV18 and TRBJ1-1, with TRBD1 as a possible D gene (6 bases). Sequencing was performed on peripheral blood. Written as DNA, the CDR3 is TGTGCCAGCTCTTCCCAAGGGACAGAAGCTTTCTTT. This sequence encodes CASSSQGTEAFF.